This T cell receptor beta chain was captured by sequencing in a study of OX40 agonist ivuxolimab in advanced cancers. Study in general: A history of anti-PD-1, anti-PD-L1 or anti-CTLA-4 therapy was acceptable, and more than 30% had some. Points from the study as a whole: The average count of expanded clones was higher among CD8+ T cells than among CD4+.

Clones were sequenced by immunoSEQ multiplex PCR, and TCRdb holds only the in-frame ones, with some missing. Of fewer than 55,000 clones in the sample, 84% are singletons; the top ten hold roughly 25%. This CDR3 region has 12 residues. Germline CDR1 and CDR2: LNHDA and SQIVND (reference sequence). The V end was cut by 11 bases, the J end by 8 bases, with 15 bases between. As for this clone: Antigen: not known.

Sequenced here: CD4+ or CD8+ T cells sorted from blood, sampled in a trial of the OX40 agonist ivuxolimab. The V and J genes are TRBV19 and TRBJ2-2; D assignment may be TRBD1 or TRBD2 (5 bases each). The clonotype originates from an adult with an advanced solid tumor such as melanoma, head and neck, liver or kidney cancer. Here the CDR3 reads CAGVGATGELFF. CDR3 bases: TGTGCCGGGGTCGGGGCTACGGGGGAGCTGTTTTTT.